The 25 T cell receptor beta chains listed next were all sequenced from one sample in a study of cytomegalovirus exposure and HLA in healthy donors. PCR amplification relied on 60 Vbeta primers (plus 13 Jbeta primers). Repertoires were generated with immunoSEQ multiplex PCR, while TCRdb's copy carries only in-frame clones and drops some. This sample's table reports under 200,000 clones. The sample consisted of PBMCs. These receptor sequences come from a woman aged 18-30 years in good health and CMV-seropositive.

The chain recombines TRBV7-9 with TRBJ1-2; possibly TRBD1 for D (6 bases). The germline V gene has CDR1 SEHNR and CDR2 FQNEAQ (reference sequence). The CDR3 has 14 amino acids. V was trimmed by 1 base and J by 1 base, leaving 7 bases between them. CDR3: CASSLGQVNYGYTF. The CDR3 nucleotides are TGTGCCAGCAGCTTAGGACAGGTTAACTATGGCTACACCTTC.

The CDR3 loop is CASSYSHRGIYEQYF. CDR3 nucleotides: TGTGCCAGCAGTTACTCGCACAGGGGTATCTACGAGCAGTACTTC. The V gene is TRBV6-5, the J gene TRBJ2-7; 7 bases fit TRBD1. V was pared by 0 bases and J by 3 bases, with 5 bases of the junction left unmatched. This CDR3 contains 15 residues. Looked up from germline, CDR1 is MNHEY and CDR2 is SVGAGI.

The rearrangement links TRBV9 to TRBJ1-2; 9 bases align to TRBD1. The germline V gene encodes CDR1 SGDLS and CDR2 YYNGEE. V shed 4 bases and J 11 bases; nucleotides not matched to a gene: 12. The CDR3 length is 14 residues. In DNA form, the CDR3 reads TGTGCCAGCAGCCAAGCCCGGGACAGGGAAAGGTACACCTTC. This translates into CASSQARDRERYTF.

CDR3 nucleotide sequence: TGTGCCAGCAGTGACACCCCGTTTCAGTCCACCGGGGAGCTGTTTTTT. Translation gives CASSDTPFQSTGELFF. The V gene is TRBV6-4, the J gene TRBJ2-2; no reliable D call. The CDR3 extends over 16 amino acids. Germline V gene sequence: CDR1 MRHNA, CDR2 SNTAGT. The V end was cut by 2 bases, the J end by 4 bases, with 14 bases between.

This sequence joins TRBV7-2 and TRBJ1-3; TRBD1 is a possible D gene (6 bases). Germline V gene data show CDR1 as SGHTA and CDR2 as FQGNSA. This CDR3 has 15 residues. V lost 1 base, J lost 6 bases, and 13 bases lay in between. The CDR3 loop is CASSLVPGATNTIYF. The CDR3 DNA follows: TGTGCCAGCAGCTTAGTCCCAGGGGCAACAAACACCATATATTTT.

The chain uses TRBV7-9 and TRBJ1-5, with unresolved D. The CDR3 spans 13 residues. The germline CDR1 and CDR2 sequences are SEHNR and FQNEAQ (reference sequence). V lost 1 base, J lost 7 bases, and 8 bases lay in between. The CDR3: CASSLDSHQPQHF. In DNA, the CDR3 is TGTGCCAGCAGCTTAGACAGTCACCAGCCCCAGCATTTT.

The V call is TRBV27, the J call TRBJ2-2; 8 bases match TRBD2. The CDR3 has 13 residues. The V gene end was trimmed by 5 bases and the J gene end by 5 bases; junction bases not matched to a gene: 1. Germline V lookup: CDR1 MNHEY, CDR2 SMNVEV (reference sequence). The CDR3 nucleotides are TGTGCCAGCAGTAGACTAGCGACCGGGGAGCTGTTTTTT. This gives the protein CASSRLATGELFF.

V usage is TRBV6-5 and J usage is TRBJ1-2; TRBD1 is a possible D gene (5 bases). The V end was cut by 9 bases, the J end by 2 bases, with 10 bases between. The V gene's germline CDR1 is MNHEY and CDR2 SVGAGI. The CDR3 covers 12 residues. The CDR3 DNA reads as TGTGCCAGTCGGACACCCAACTATGGCTACACCTTC. Protein sequence: CASRTPNYGYTF.

The chain recombines TRBV15 with TRBJ2-6, with D maybe TRBD2 (6 bases). V dropped 4 bases and J dropped 4 bases, with 17 bases sitting between them. The CDR3 loop spans 17 amino acids. CDR1 is LNHNV and CDR2 is YYDKDF in the germline V gene (reference sequence). CDR3 residues: CATSISRDFNGANVLTF. The CDR3 region has the DNA TGTGCCACCAGCATCTCCCGGGACTTTAACGGGGCCAACGTCCTGACTTTC.

In DNA form, the CDR3 reads TGTGCCAGCAGCCCAGCTAACTATGGCTACACCTTC. This gives the protein CASSPANYGYTF. The rearrangement uses TRBV11-2 and TRBJ1-2; D gene uncertain. Germline-derived CDR1 and CDR2 are SGHAT and FQNNGV. The CDR3 is 12 residues long. V lost 5 bases to trimming and J lost 0 bases, with 4 bases between them.

The chain is built from TRBV29-1 and TRBJ2-7, with TRBD2 as a possible D gene (5 bases). Trimming took off 8 bases at V and 3 bases at J, with 11 bases between the two ends. The germline CDR1 and CDR2 sequences are SQVTM and ANQGSEA. CDR3 length: 11 amino acids. The CDR3 region has the DNA TGCAGCTCCCACGGGAACTACGAGCAGTACTTC. Its protein is CSSHGNYEQYF.

A word on this clone: The DNA is left out, because the CDR3 cannot be placed on it with certainty; the CDR3 is given as TCRdb lists it. V and J are TRBV6-5 and TRBJ2-7; the DNA was not used to check the table's D call, TRBD2. Germline V gene sequence: CDR1 MNHEY, CDR2 SVGAGI. The CDR3 is 15 amino acids long, termini counted. The CDR3 is CASSSSTSGRGEQYF.

This rearrangement joins TRBV28 to TRBJ2-7; 12 bases fit TRBD1. Per germline, CDR1 MDHEN and CDR2 SYDVKM. The V segment lost 7 bases and the J segment 3 bases; nucleotides outside the gene matches: 19. The CDR3 runs 19 residues. The CDR3 DNA reads as TGTGCCAGCACCAAAATCCCCGGGACAGGGGGCGCGATGATCTACGAGCAGTACTTC. It yields the protein CASTKIPGTGGAMIYEQYF. Supplemented by reference TRBV28 and TRBJ2-7, the full variable domain reads DVKVTQSSRYLVKRTGEKVFLECVQDMDHENMFWYRQDPGLGLRLIYFSYDVKMKEKGDIPEGYSVSREKKERFSLILESASTNQTSMYLCASTKIPGTGGAMIYEQYFGPGTRLTVT.

The chain couples TRBV19 to TRBJ1-2; D gene unclear. V shed 5 bases and J shed 7 bases, with 17 bases lying between them. Germline assignment: CDR1 LNHDA and CDR2 SQIVND (reference sequence). The CDR3 totals 14 residues. CDR3 protein: CASSPSTGEGGYTF. The CDR3 region has the DNA TGTGCCAGTAGTCCAAGCACGGGAGAGGGTGGCTACACCTTC.

The CDR3 here is CASRTSGGGTEAFF. DNA for the CDR3: TGTGCCAGCAGGACCTCAGGGGGCGGGACTGAAGCTTTCTTT. V and J are TRBV2 and TRBJ1-1; 8 positions match TRBD1. V lost 6 bases and J lost 5; bases outside the gene matches: 8. Germline assignment: CDR1 SNHLY and CDR2 FYNNEI. The CDR3 has 14 residues.

The chain recombines TRBV6-1 with TRBJ2-7; possibly TRBD1 for D (6 bases). Between the trimmed V and J ends, which lost 2 bases and 4 bases, there was a span of 9 bases. There are 13 residues in the CDR3. Looked up from germline, CDR1 is MNHNS and CDR2 is SASEGT. CDR3 loop: CASSETGQYEQYF. CDR3 DNA: TGTGCCAGCAGTGAAACAGGGCAATACGAGCAGTACTTC.

This chain uses TRBV10-1 with TRBJ2-1, with D unresolved. This CDR3 is built from 12 residues. Germline CDR1 reads WNHNN; CDR2 reads SYGVQD (reference sequence). V lost 2 bases and J 6 bases, leaving 5 bases between the germline ends. The CDR3 nucleotides are TGCGCCAGCAGTGAGACAAGCAATGAGCAGTTCTTC. Protein sequence: CASSETSNEQFF.

The CDR3: CASSLAGSNQPQHF. CDR3 DNA: TGTGCCAGCAGCTTGGCCGGTAGCAATCAGCCCCAGCATTTT. The V call is TRBV5-5, the J call TRBJ1-5, with D unclear. CDR1 SGHKS and CDR2 YYEKEE come from the germline V gene (reference sequence). The CDR3 extends over 14 amino acids. The V gene lost 0 bases and the J gene lost 0 bases, with 4 bases spanning the gap.

The chain couples TRBV6-9 to TRBJ2-3; 8 nucleotides match TRBD2. The V segment lost 1 base and the J segment 9 bases; nucleotides outside the gene matches: 12. The CDR3 contains 16 residues. The germline gives CDR1 MNHGY, CDR2 SVAAGI. This CDR3 is CASSYYQREPSWTQYF. The CDR3 DNA reads TGTGCCAGCAGTTATTATCAGCGGGAGCCCTCCTGGACGCAGTATTTT.

The chain links TRBV9 to TRBJ2-1; no clear D gene. In germline, CDR1 is SGDLS, CDR2 YYNGEE. The CDR3 loop spans 15 amino acids. Trimming shortened V by 0 bases and J by 3 bases, and 10 bases separated the two germline ends. CDR3 DNA sequence: TGTGCCAGCAGCGTAGACCCGTCGGGCTACAATGAGCAGTTCTTC. This encodes CASSVDPSGYNEQFF. The entire variable domain, with the rest obtained from reference TRBV9 and TRBJ2-1, is as follows: DSGVTQTPKHLITATGQRVTLRCSPRSGDLSVYWYQQSLDQGLQFLIQYYNGEERAKGNILERFSAQQFPDLHSELNLSSLELGDSALYFCASSVDPSGYNEQFFGPGTRLTVL.

CDR3 in DNA: TGCGCCAGCAGCGGTCCCCGTAGGGGGTCGAATGGGTACCAAGAGACCCAGTACTTC. The encoded protein is CASSGPRRGSNGYQETQYF. The rearrangement links TRBV4-1 to TRBJ2-5; tentatively, D is TRBD1 (6 bases). The CDR3 is 19 amino acids. Trimming removed 5 bases from V and 0 bases from J, with 25 bases in between. The germline CDR1 and CDR2 sequences are MGHRA and YSYEKL.

The chain carries TRBV4-3 and TRBJ2-7; TRBD2 is a possible D gene (6 bases). This CDR3 comprises 13 residues. Germline CDR1 and CDR2: LGHNA and YSLEER. The V gene lost 4 bases and the J gene lost 4 bases, with 11 bases spanning the gap. The CDR3 loop is CASSRKLAYEQYF. In nucleotides, the CDR3 is TGCGCCAGCAGCCGAAAACTAGCATACGAGCAGTACTTC.

The chain carries TRBV19 and TRBJ1-5; no firm D call. The CDR3 is 12 residues long. Trimming took off 7 bases at V and 3 bases at J, with 7 bases between the two ends. From germline, CDR1 is LNHDA and CDR2 SQIVND (reference sequence). For the CDR3, the DNA is TGTGCCAGTAATCGAGTCAATCAGCCCCAGCATTTT. Its translation: CASNRVNQPQHF.

The V gene is TRBV6-4, the J gene TRBJ2-3; the match to TRBD2 covers 11 bases. Looked up from germline, CDR1 is MRHNA and CDR2 is SNTAGT. The V segment lost 2 bases and the J segment 0 bases; nucleotides outside the gene matches: 7. The CDR3 contains 18 residues. CDR3 bases: TGTGCCAGCAGTGACCGGAGACTAGCGGGATGGAGCACAGATACGCAGTATTTT. Its translation is CASSDRRLAGWSTDTQYF.

The V and J genes are TRBV2 and TRBJ2-7, with 8 bases identical to TRBD2. The CDR3 has 14 amino acids. V was clipped by 1 base and J by 9 bases; unmatched bases: 8. Per germline, CDR1 SNHLY and CDR2 FYNNEI. CDR3 region: CASSEEAGEVAQYF. The CDR3, as DNA: TGTGCCAGCAGTGAAGAAGCGGGAGAAGTGGCGCAGTACTTC.